Each of the 23 T cell receptor beta chains below was sequenced from the same sample in a study of T-cell memory formation after mild COVID-19. Using its own MiXCR run on the 5' RACE reads, TCRdb lists one record per CDR3 protein. The data hold over 70,000 distinct CDR3 sequences, with 10% to 15% observed a single time. Sequenced input: PBMCs or a T cell subset sorted from them (not recorded which). The receptor source for this set is an adult woman who had mild COVID-19 (a few samples of this study predate the infection). Cell type and time point are not known.

This clonotype has only a few counts. V gene TRBV6-9 combines with J gene TRBJ1-1; the D is unclear. Germline V gene sequence: CDR1 MNHGY, CDR2 SVAAGI. V was cut by 4 bases and J by 1 base, with 7 bases left in between. The length of the CDR3 is 13 residues. The CDR3 here is CASSSSGNTEAFF. The CDR3 DNA is TGTGCCAGCAGTTCCTCCGGGAACACTGAAGCTTTCTTT.

This clonotype was found many times. The CDR3 is CASSLSTFYEQYF. CDR3 nucleotide sequence: TGCGCCAGCAGCTTGAGTACATTCTACGAGCAGTACTTC. The V and J genes are TRBV5-1 and TRBJ2-7; D is undetermined. Germline CDR1 SGHRS, CDR2 YFSETQ. V lost 1 base and J lost 3, with 8 bases in between. This CDR3 contains 13 residues. The complete variable domain, with remaining parts taken from reference TRBV5-1 and TRBJ2-7, reads KAGVTQTPRYLIKTRGQQVTLSCSPISGHRSVSWYQQTPGQGLQFLFEYFSETQRNKGNFPGRFSGRQFSNSRSEMNVSTLELGDSALYLCASSLSTFYEQYFGPGTRLTVT.

The table lists this clonotype with a few counts. This rearrangement joins TRBV6-5 to TRBJ1-4, with D possibly TRBD1 on 6 matching bases. The CDR3 totals 15 residues. Germline V gene sequence: CDR1 MNHEY, CDR2 SVGAGI. The V gene lost 5 bases and the J gene lost 4 bases, with 14 bases spanning the gap. CDR3: CASSPQDSFNEKLFF. As DNA, the CDR3 is TGTGCCAGCAGTCCCCAGGACAGTTTTAATGAAAAACTGTTTTTT.

The V call is TRBV3-1, the J call TRBJ2-2; D is unresolved. The CDR3 is 14 residues long. V was clipped by 2 bases and J by 3 bases, with 7 bases between them. Germline CDR1 reads LGHDT; CDR2 reads YNNKEL (reference sequence). The CDR3 DNA reads TGTGCCAGCAGCCAACCCGGCTACACCGGGGAGCTGTTTTTT. This sequence encodes CASSQPGYTGELFF. The entire variable domain, with the rest obtained from reference TRBV3-1 and TRBJ2-2, is as follows: DTAVSQTPKYLVTQMGNDKSIKCEQNLGHDTMYWYKQDSKKFLKIMFSYNNKELIINETVPNRFSPKSPDKAHLNLHINSLELGDSAVYFCASSQPGYTGELFFGEGSRLTVL.

The chain has TRBV5-5 and TRBJ2-7; D might be TRBD1 (6 bases). Trimming shortened V by 2 bases and J by 2 bases, and 14 bases separated the two germline ends. This CDR3 is 15 amino acids long. Germline V gene lookup returns CDR1 SGHKS and CDR2 YYEKEE (reference sequence). Here the CDR3 DNA reads TGTGCCAGCAGCTTTTCACAGGGCTGGGCCTACGAGCAGTACTTC. Translation gives CASSFSQGWAYEQYF.

The J gene is TRBJ2-5, the V gene TRBV6-1; 7 bases align to TRBD1. In germline, CDR1 is MNHNS, CDR2 SASEGT. V was clipped by 5 bases and J by 5 bases; unmatched bases: 17. This CDR3 spans 17 amino acids. Here the CDR3 DNA reads TGTGCCAGCAGTCCTTGGGGTACAGGGGCCCCGTGGGAGACCCAGTACTTC. Translating gives CASSPWGTGAPWETQYF.

The gene calls are TRBV9 and TRBJ1-1; D is unresolved. CDR3 size: 15 residues. V lost 4 bases and J 4 bases, leaving 17 bases between the germline ends. Germline assignment: CDR1 SGDLS and CDR2 YYNGEE. CDR3 sequence (DNA): TGTGCCAGCAGCCCAGGAAGTACGTGGGGCACTGAAGCTTTCTTT. This sequence encodes CASSPGSTWGTEAFF.

This clonotype occurred once. The chain combines TRBV29-1 with TRBJ2-5; D is unclear. The CDR3 consists of 12 residues. Germline assignment: CDR1 SQVTM and CDR2 ANQGSEA. Trimming left V 4 bases short and J 5 bases short, with 11 bases between. CDR3 residues: CSVVGLGETQYF. CDR3 DNA sequence: TGCAGCGTTGTAGGATTGGGCGAGACCCAGTACTTC.

The V call is TRBV27, the J call TRBJ2-2; TRBD2 matches 9 bases. J lost 4 bases, V lost 0 bases, and 3 bases had no gene match. Per germline, CDR1 MNHEY and CDR2 SMNVEV (reference sequence). The length of the CDR3 is 16 residues. In DNA form, the CDR3 reads TGTGCCAGCAGTTTATCGACTAGCGGAGGCACCGGGGAGCTGTTTTTT. Translated, it gives CASSLSTSGGTGELFF.

The V call is TRBV29-1, the J call TRBJ2-1; the D is unclear. CDR1 is SQVTM and CDR2 is ANQGSEA in the germline V gene. The germline V and J ends were trimmed by 1 base and 2 bases, with 3 bases remaining between them. CDR3 length: 12 residues. This chain's CDR3 is CSVEVAYNEQFF. The CDR3 bases are TGCAGCGTTGAAGTGGCCTACAATGAGCAGTTCTTC.

This clonotype has only one observation. The chain recombines TRBV5-1 with TRBJ1-1, with 11 bases fitting TRBD1. This CDR3 is 14 amino acids long. Germline values: CDR1 SGHRS, CDR2 YFSETQ. The ends lost 3 bases at V and 6 bases at J; junction bases unmatched: 4. DNA for the CDR3: TGCGCCAGCAGCTGGACAGGGGGCGCCGCTGAAGCTTTCTTT. It codes for CASSWTGGAAEAFF.

This clonotype has only a few counts. The chain has TRBV7-3 and TRBJ2-3; possible D gene TRBD2, 6 bases. V lost 1 base and J 1 base, leaving 9 bases between the germline ends. CDR3 length: 15 residues. The germline gives CDR1 SGHTA, CDR2 FQGTGA. CDR3 sequence reads: CASSLMGGGTDTQYF. As DNA, the CDR3 is TGTGCCAGCAGCTTAATGGGGGGTGGCACAGATACGCAGTATTTT.

The gene calls are TRBV7-9 and TRBJ2-7; D unresolved. Trimming cost V 3 bases and J 2 bases, with 11 bases left between them. CDR1 SEHNR and CDR2 FQNEAQ come from the germline V gene (reference sequence). The CDR3 spans 14 residues. The CDR3 bases are TGTGCCAGCAGCTTCCCACCCCACCCCTACGAGCAGTACTTC. Its translation: CASSFPPHPYEQYF.

The CDR3 DNA is TGTGCCAGCAGTCTGAAGACCTCATGGCCCTACGAGCAGTACTTC. It translates to CASSLKTSWPYEQYF. This chain uses TRBV12-3 or TRBV12-4 with TRBJ2-7; unclear D gene. This CDR3 comprises 15 residues. Trimming took 5 bases from V and 2 from J, leaving 16 bases between them.

This clonotype was detected a few times. The genes are TRBV4-3 and TRBJ1-5; tentative D call: TRBD1 (5 bases). The CDR3 contains 14 residues. The germline V and J ends were trimmed by 0 bases and 7 bases, with 10 bases remaining between them. Germline V gives CDR1 LGHNA, CDR2 YSLEER. The CDR3 coding sequence is TGCGCCAGCAGCCAAGAACGGGGCGGGCAGCCCCAGCATTTT. This gives the protein CASSQERGGQPQHF.

This clonotype was seen many times. The gene calls are TRBV6-6 and TRBJ2-5, with 8 bases matching TRBD1. The CDR3 has 13 amino acids. The germline CDR1 and CDR2 sequences are MNHNY and SVGAGI (reference sequence). With V trimmed by 7 bases and J by 6 bases, 7 bases remained unmatched. The CDR3 protein is CASTDRGQQTQYF. The DNA of the CDR3 is TGTGCCAGCACCGACAGGGGTCAGCAGACCCAGTACTTC.

This clonotype was counted between two and nine times. This chain uses TRBV13 with TRBJ2-7; a weak D match, TRBD1 (7 bases). CDR3 size: 14 residues. Trimming stripped 4 bases from V and 2 bases from J, with 12 bases between. Germline values: CDR1 PRHDT, CDR2 FYEKMQ (reference sequence). DNA for the CDR3: TGTGCCAGCAGCTCTCCAGGGGGGACCTACGAGCAGTACTTC. Its translation is CASSSPGGTYEQYF.

The table lists this clonotype with a few counts. The rearrangement uses TRBV12-3 or TRBV12-4 and TRBJ2-1; D possibly matches TRBD1 or TRBD2 (5 bases each). The ends were cut back, 6 bases at V and 12 bases at J, with 24 bases in the middle. The CDR3 has 15 amino acids. CDR3 sequence reads: CASSYQWTGASWQFF. In nucleotides, the CDR3 is TGTGCCAGCAGCTATCAATGGACTGGGGCCTCGTGGCAGTTCTTC.

The chain links TRBV6-5 to TRBJ1-1; possibly TRBD1 for D (6 bases). With 3 bases removed from V and 0 bases from J, the gap between germline ends came to 11 bases. The V gene's germline CDR1 is MNHEY and CDR2 SVGAGI. The length of the CDR3 is 15 residues. Here the CDR3 DNA reads TGTGCCAGCAGTTATTCCTGGGACATGAACACTGAAGCTTTCTTT. This codes for CASSYSWDMNTEAFF.

This clonotype has a count of ten or more. This chain joins TRBV7-9 and TRBJ2-1; 9 positions match TRBD2. Trimming removed 5 bases from V and 7 bases from J; junction bases left unmatched: 9. The germline V gene has CDR1 SEHNR and CDR2 FQNEAQ (reference sequence). The CDR3 has 15 amino acids. CDR3: CASSPTPSGTNEQFF. As DNA, the CDR3 is TGTGCCAGCAGCCCTACCCCTAGCGGGACGAATGAGCAGTTCTTC.

This chain uses TRBV4-3 with TRBJ2-7; D not resolved. Trimming pared 4 bases from V and 0 bases from J, leaving 16 bases between. Germline V gene lookup returns CDR1 LGHNA and CDR2 YSLEER. CDR3 length: 16 residues. The CDR3 reads CASSPELDWDSYEQYF. The CDR3, as DNA: TGCGCCAGCAGCCCGGAACTGGATTGGGACTCCTACGAGCAGTACTTC.

The chain is built from TRBV7-8 and TRBJ2-1; 11 bases agree with TRBD2. J gave up 10 bases and V 1 base, and 9 bases lay outside the gene matches. CDR3 length equals 16 residues. Germline V lookup: CDR1 SGHVS, CDR2 FQNEAQ. The CDR3 region has the DNA TGTGCCAGCAGCTTAGTAGCACTAGCGGGAGATTGGGAGCAGTTCTTC. Translating gives CASSLVALAGDWEQFF. Full variable domain (missing parts from reference TRBV7-8 and TRBJ2-1): GAGVSQSPRYKVAKRGQDVALRCDPISGHVSLFWYQQALGQGPEFLTYFQNEAQLDKSGLPSDRFFAERPEGSVSTLKIQRTQQEDSAVYLCASSLVALAGDWEQFFGPGTRLTVL.

The chain uses TRBV12-3 or TRBV12-4 and TRBJ2-3; unclear D gene. The CDR3 is 15 amino acids. V gave up 6 bases and J gave up 4 bases, with 17 bases separating them. The CDR3 reads CASRDSSSGADTQYF. Written as DNA, the CDR3 is TGTGCCAGCAGGGATAGCAGCTCTGGGGCAGATACGCAGTATTTT.